The clone carrying this T cell receptor (beta chain) has only a few counts. Per the germline V gene, CDR1 is KGHSH and CDR2 is LQKENI. The CDR3 sequence is 15 residues long. The V and J ends lost 2 bases and 5 bases respectively, with 15 bases between them. For repertoire sequencing, the TCR beta CDR3 regions were amplified from RNA transcripts. An opening RT-PCR round employed HTBI primers and preceded a second-round multiplex PCR. TCRdb processed the multiplex PCR reads anew with MiXCR; each CDR3 protein has one entry. The sample yields more than 550,000 distinct CDR3 sequences, roughly two fifths seen once. The sample belongs to a study of Graves' ophthalmopathy and Graves' hyperthyroidism.

The sequence derives from an adult man with Graves' ophthalmopathy. The sequenced sample was peripheral blood. The gene calls are TRBV18 and TRBJ2-5; D is unclear. The DNA of the CDR3 is TGTGCCAGCTCACCAATGGACCATCCGAGCGAGACCCAGTACTTC. Protein sequence: CASSPMDHPSETQYF.